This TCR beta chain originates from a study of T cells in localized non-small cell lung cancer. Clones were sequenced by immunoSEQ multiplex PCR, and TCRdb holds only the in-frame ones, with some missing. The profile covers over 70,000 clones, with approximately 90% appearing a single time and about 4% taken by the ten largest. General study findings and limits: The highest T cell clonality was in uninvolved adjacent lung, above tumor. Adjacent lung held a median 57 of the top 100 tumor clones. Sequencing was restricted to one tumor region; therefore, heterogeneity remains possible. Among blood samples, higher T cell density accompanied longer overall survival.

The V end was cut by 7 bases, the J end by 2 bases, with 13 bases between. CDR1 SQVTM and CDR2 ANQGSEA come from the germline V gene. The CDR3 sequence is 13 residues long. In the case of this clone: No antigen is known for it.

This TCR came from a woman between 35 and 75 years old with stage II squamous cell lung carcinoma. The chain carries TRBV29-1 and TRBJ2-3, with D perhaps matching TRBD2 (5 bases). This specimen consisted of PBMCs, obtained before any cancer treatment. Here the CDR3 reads CSASAELTDTQYF. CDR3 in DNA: TGCAGCGCTTCAGCGGAGCTCACAGATACGCAGTATTTT.